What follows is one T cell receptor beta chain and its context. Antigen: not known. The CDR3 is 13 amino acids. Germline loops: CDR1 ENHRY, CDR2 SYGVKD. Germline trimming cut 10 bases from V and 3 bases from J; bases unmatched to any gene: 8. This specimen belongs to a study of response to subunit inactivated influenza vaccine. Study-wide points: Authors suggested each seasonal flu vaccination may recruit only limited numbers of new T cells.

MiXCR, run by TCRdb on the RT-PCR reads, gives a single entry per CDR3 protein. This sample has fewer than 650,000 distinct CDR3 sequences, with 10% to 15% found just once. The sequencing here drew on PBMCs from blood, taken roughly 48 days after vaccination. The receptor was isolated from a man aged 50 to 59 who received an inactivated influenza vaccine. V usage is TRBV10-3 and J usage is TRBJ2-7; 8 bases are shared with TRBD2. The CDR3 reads CATTGTRLYEQYF. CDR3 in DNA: TGTGCCACGACCGGGACTAGGCTCTACGAGCAGTACTTC.